Listed below are T cell receptor beta chains from one sample, sequenced in a study of control samples from healthy donors and cancer patients. Assay: immunoSEQ multiplex PCR; the TCRdb copy retains only in-frame clones and omits some. The table records 150,000 to 200,000 clones, 90% to 95% of them present only once. Sample: blood. The receptor source for this set is a woman aged 25 to 45 in good health. The CDR3 runs from the conserved cysteine through the conserved F or W. Each record gives: J gene, D gene, clone size, V gene, CDR3 DNA, CDR3 protein. D genes are given only for firm matches. Not every row has a clone size; where given, it reads once, few, many or a size class.

>TRBJ1-6|.|once|TRBV3-1/TRBV3-2
TGTGCCAGCAGCCAACGAGCAGGGGCGGCCTCACCCCTCCACTTT
CASSQRAGAASPLHF
>TRBJ1-1|.|.|TRBV6-5
TGTGCCAGCAGTTACAGGGCTCTGAACACTGAAGCTTTCTTT
CASSYRALNTEAFF
>TRBJ1-6|.|.|TRBV5-6
TGTGCCAGCAGCTTACAGGGAGGGGATTATAATTCACCCCTCCACTTT
CASSLQGGDYNSPLHF
>TRBJ1-5|.|.|TRBV12-5
TGTGCTAGTGGTTTGGACAATCAGCCCCAGCATTTT
CASGLDNQPQHF
>TRBJ1-2|TRBD1|.|TRBV9
TGTGCCAGCAGCGTAGGGGGGACAGACTATGGCTACACCTTC
CASSVGGTDYGYTF
>TRBJ2-3|TRBD2|.|TRBV19
TGTGCCAGTAGTAGCGGGGGTCGGGGCACAGATACGCAGTATTTT
CASSSGGRGTDTQYF
>TRBJ2-1|TRBD2|.|TRBV7-6
TGTGCCAGCAGCTTAGGGACTAGCGACGGCAATGAGCAGTTCTTC
CASSLGTSDGNEQFF
>TRBJ1-1|TRBD1|.|TRBV5-1
TGCGCCAGCAGAGGGACAGTTGCAGCTTTCTTT
CASRGTVAAFF
>TRBJ1-1|TRBD1|.|TRBV30
TGTGCCTGGAGTCAGGGGGCGAACACTGAAGCTTTCTTT
CAWSQGANTEAFF
>TRBJ1-5|.|.|TRBV7-8
TGTGCCAGCAGCACCAGAGATGGGAATCAGCCCCAGCATTTT
CASSTRDGNQPQHF
>TRBJ1-2|.|.|TRBV2
TGTGCCAGCAGTGGGAGGAGGGGGTCTGGCTACACCTTC
CASSGRRGSGYTF
>TRBJ2-3|TRBD2|few|TRBV19
TGTGCCAGTAGTATCGGGAGGGCCGGATCCGATACGCAGTATTTT
CASSIGRAGSDTQYF
>TRBJ1-1|.|.|TRBV5-1
TGCGCCAGCAGTAAGGGGCACACTGAAGCTTTCTTT
CASSKGHTEAFF
>TRBJ1-1|.|.|TRBV18
TGTGCCAGCTCACCCCGGACGGAGAACACTGAAGCTTTCTTT
CASSPRTENTEAFF
>TRBJ2-1|TRBD2|.|TRBV10-3
TGTGCCATCAGTGATCGGCTAGCGGGAGGGAATGAGCAGTTCTTC
CAISDRLAGGNEQFF
>TRBJ1-2|.|.|TRBV19
TGTGCCAGTAGTACTAGCGGACAGTGGGGCTATGGCTACACCTTC
CASSTSGQWGYGYTF
>TRBJ1-1|.|few|TRBV19
TGTGCCAGTAGTATTGGTCAGGGTTGGTACACTGAAGCTTTCTTT
CASSIGQGWYTEAFF
>TRBJ1-1|.|.|TRBV14
TGTGCCAGCAGGCCAACAGGGAACACTGAAGCTTTCTTT
CASRPTGNTEAFF
>TRBJ2-3|TRBD2|.|TRBV11-3
TGTGCCAGCAGCTTAGTGGCGGGAGGGCCAGATACGCAGTATTTT
CASSLVAGGPDTQYF
>TRBJ2-3|.|.|TRBV11-2
TGTGCCAGCAGCGGTTCTAGCACAGATACGCAGTATTTT
CASSGSSTDTQYF
>TRBJ1-1|TRBD1|.|TRBV7-9
TGTGCCAGCAGCTTAGGACAGGGGGAGTTGAACACTGAAGCTTTCTTT
CASSLGQGELNTEAFF
>TRBJ1-4|.|.|TRBV16
TGTGCCAGCAGCCCGGGACGGATAAATGAAAAACTGTTTTTT
CASSPGRINEKLFF
>TRBJ1-5|TRBD1|.|TRBV28
TGTGCCAGCAGAGTCAGGGGGCGGGGAAGCAATCAGCCCCAGCATTTT
CASRVRGRGSNQPQHF
>TRBJ2-3|.|.|TRBV28
TGTGCCAGCAGTTTCGTAGCGGTCCTAGGCACAGATACGCAGTATTTT
CASSFVAVLGTDTQYF
>TRBJ1-2|.|.|TRBV2
TGTGCCAGCAGTAGGGGGGGTAGCTATGGCTACACCTTC
CASSRGGSYGYTF
>TRBJ1-1|.|once|TRBV18
TGTGCCAGCTCACCGGCGCAGAACACTGAAGCTTTCTTT
CASSPAQNTEAFF
>TRBJ2-3|TRBD2|.|TRBV9
TGTGCCAGCAGCGCAAGGACTAGCGGGTCTACAGATACGCAGTATTTT
CASSARTSGSTDTQYF
>TRBJ1-2|TRBD1|.|TRBV3-1/TRBV3-2
TGTGCCAGCAGTCCTGACAGGGGGCCTAACTATGGCTACACCTTC
CASSPDRGPNYGYTF
>TRBJ1-4|.|few|TRBV7-6
TGTGCCAGCAGCCCCCGTACGGGGACGTCTAATGAAAAACTGTTTTTT
CASSPRTGTSNEKLFF
>TRBJ1-2|TRBD1|few|TRBV5-1
TGCGCCAGCAGCCCCACAGGGGACAACTATGGCTACACCTTC
CASSPTGDNYGYTF
>TRBJ1-2|TRBD1|.|TRBV12-3/TRBV12-4
TGTGCCAGCAGTTCCCAGGGGGGGTATGGCTACACCTTC
CASSSQGGYGYTF
>TRBJ1-5|.|.|TRBV7-9
TGTGCCAGCAGCTTCCGGTCCGATCAGCCCCAGCATTTT
CASSFRSDQPQHF
>TRBJ1-2|.|.|TRBV6-5
TGTGCCAGCAGTTACATCTATGGCTACACCTTC
CASSYIYGYTF
>TRBJ2-7|TRBD2|.|TRBV7-9
TGTGCCAGCAGCTTCGGACTAGCGGAGGTCTACGAGCAGTACTTC
CASSFGLAEVYEQYF
>TRBJ1-1|.|.|TRBV29-1
TGCAGCGTTGCTAGAGGGAACACTGAAGCTTTCTTT
CSVARGNTEAFF
>TRBJ2-5|TRBD2|.|TRBV5-6
TGTGCCAGCAGCTGGGGTAGCGGGGGGGCCCAGGAGACCCAGTACTTC
CASSWGSGGAQETQYF
>TRBJ1-5|.|.|TRBV19
TGTGCCAGTAGTGCCCAGGGCGCGGGCAATCAGCCCCAGCATTTT
CASSAQGAGNQPQHF
>TRBJ2-1|.|.|TRBV19
TGTGCCAGTAGTATCACAAGGGCCTACAATGAGCAGTTCTTC
CASSITRAYNEQFF
>TRBJ1-5|.|.|TRBV19
TGTGCCAGTAGTATCCAGGTACGGGGCAATCAGCCCCAGCATTTT
CASSIQVRGNQPQHF
>TRBJ2-3|TRBD2|.|TRBV20-1
TGCAGTGCTAGTCTAGCGGGGGTCGCAGATACGCAGTATTTT
CSASLAGVADTQYF
>TRBJ1-2|.|.|TRBV30
TGTGCCTGGAGTGAAACAGGGAACTATGGCTACACCTTC
CAWSETGNYGYTF
>TRBJ2-1|.|.|TRBV27
TGTGCCAGCAGTGCGGGGCTCTCCTACAATGAGCAGTTCTTC
CASSAGLSYNEQFF
>TRBJ2-7|TRBD1|.|TRBV2
TGTGCCAGCAGATCGGGACAGGGACTCTACGAGCAGTACTTC
CASRSGQGLYEQYF